These 28 T cell receptor beta chains were all obtained from the same sample, sequenced in a study of blood T cells in healthy people across ages. PCR was performed a second time for about 6 to 12 cycles using a sample-barcoded 5' primer and a J-beta primer mix. TCRdb called the 5' RACE reads again in MiXCR, with one record for every CDR3 protein. This table holds over a million distinct CDR3 sequences, 35% to 55% found once. Material for sequencing was blood. All receptors come from a woman aged 55-70 years in good health.

V is TRBV9 and J is TRBJ2-1; 7 nucleotides align to TRBD2. Germline V CDR1 and CDR2: SGDLS, YYNGEE. After removal of 0 bases from V and 4 bases from J, the junction contained 10 bases not matched to a gene. The CDR3 is 17 amino acids. CDR3 nucleotide sequence: TGTGCCAGCAGCGTAGGTGGGGGAGGGCAACCTTACAATGAGCAGTTCTTC. Translation gives CASSVGGGGQPYNEQFF.

V usage is TRBV5-5 and J usage is TRBJ2-1; D possibly corresponds to TRBD2 (5 bases). CDR3 length: 16 residues. Germline loops: CDR1 SGHKS, CDR2 YYEKEE (reference sequence). Trimming pared 4 bases from V and 7 bases from J, leaving 21 bases between. CDR3 sequence: CASSPARGSTRNEQFF. In DNA form, the CDR3 reads TGTGCCAGCAGCCCCGCTCGGGGTTCTACGCGGAATGAGCAGTTCTTC.

The V call is TRBV6-5, the J call TRBJ2-5; weak D call: TRBD2 (6 bases). The CDR3 has 13 residues. Germline V lookup: CDR1 MNHEY, CDR2 SVGAGI. The V end was cut by 7 bases, the J end by 5 bases, with 14 bases between. In DNA form, the CDR3 reads TGTGCCAGCACCCACCGTGGGAGGGAGACCCAGTACTTC. This gives the protein CASTHRGRETQYF.

V gene TRBV11-1 combines with J gene TRBJ2-1; 13 positions match TRBD2. CDR3 length: 17 amino acids. Trimming at V came to 1 base and at J to 10 bases, leaving 10 bases not matched to a gene. CDR1 SGHAT and CDR2 FQDESV come from the germline V gene (reference sequence). The CDR3, as DNA: TGTGCCAGCAGCTTAGGCCGACCGGGACTAGCGGGAATGGAGCAGTTCTTC. As protein: CASSLGRPGLAGMEQFF.

J is TRBJ1-1 and V is TRBV6-5; 10 nucleotides align to TRBD1. This CDR3 contains 16 residues. CDR1 is MNHEY and CDR2 is SVGAGI in the germline V gene. With 0 bases clipped from V and 4 bases from J, the junction kept 5 bases outside the gene matches. The CDR3 DNA sequence: TGTGCCAGCAGTTACTCGGGACAGGGGATGGGCACTGAAGCTTTCTTT. Translation: CASSYSGQGMGTEAFF.

This clonotype was found a few times. The chain links TRBV5-1 to TRBJ2-7, with 11 nucleotides matching TRBD2. The junction had 10 bases not matched to a gene; V was cut back by 1 base and J by 1 base. CDR3 length: 18 amino acids. The germline V gene encodes CDR1 SGHRS and CDR2 YFSETQ. The CDR3, as DNA: TGCGCCAGCAGCTTGTGGTCGCTAGCGGGAGGTACTTCCTACGAGCAGTACTTC. Translation gives CASSLWSLAGGTSYEQYF.

CDR3 sequence: CSARAGGTNEQFF. Written as DNA, the CDR3 is TGCAGTGCTAGGGCGGGAGGTACCAATGAGCAGTTCTTC. V and J are TRBV20-1 and TRBJ2-1; 8 bases map to TRBD2. Germline V gene sequence: CDR1 DFQATT, CDR2 SNEGSKA (reference sequence). V trimming: 3 bases; J trimming: 6 bases; junction bases outside the gene matches: 4. The CDR3 consists of 13 residues.

The CDR3 is CASRPSSSYNEQFF. In DNA form, the CDR3 reads TGTGCCAGCAGGCCTAGCAGCTCCTACAATGAGCAGTTCTTC. This rearrangement joins TRBV6-5 to TRBJ2-1, with TRBD2 as a possible D gene (5 bases). The germline CDR1 and CDR2 sequences are MNHEY and SVGAGI. The V end lost 6 bases, the J end lost 0 bases, and 9 bases lay between the germline ends. CDR3 length equals 14 residues.

This clonotype was recorded at least ten times. The chain carries TRBV10-2 and TRBJ2-3; TRBD2 agrees at 11 bases. With V trimmed by 0 bases and J by 4 bases, 9 bases remained unmatched. The CDR3 has 18 residues. Germline V gives CDR1 WSHSY, CDR2 SAAADI. The CDR3 protein is CASSESFRLAGFSDTQYF. The CDR3, as DNA: TGCGCCAGCAGTGAGTCTTTTAGACTAGCGGGATTCTCAGATACGCAGTATTTT.

This clonotype was seen more than once but under ten times. V gene TRBV13 combines with J gene TRBJ1-2, with TRBD1 identical over 11 bases. V was clipped by 5 bases and J by 6 bases; unmatched bases: 5. Germline CDR1 PRHDT, CDR2 FYEKMQ (reference sequence). The CDR3 runs 14 residues. The CDR3 coding sequence is TGTGCCAGCAGCGGATCGGGACAGGGGGATGGCTACACCTTC. Translated, it gives CASSGSGQGDGYTF.

The rearrangement uses TRBV27 and TRBJ2-1; weak D call: TRBD2 (7 bases). Trimming stripped 0 bases from V and 10 bases from J, with 25 bases between. Per the germline V gene, CDR1 is MNHEY and CDR2 is SMNVEV (reference sequence). The CDR3 extends over 18 amino acids. The CDR3, as DNA: TGTGCCAGCAGTTTATCCCGCCAGGGGCGGGAGCTTGTGGGGGAGCAGTTCTTC. Translated, it gives CASSLSRQGRELVGEQFF.

This rearrangement joins TRBV2 to TRBJ2-5, with D hard to call. Per germline, CDR1 SNHLY and CDR2 FYNNEI. There are 13 residues in the CDR3. Trimming pared 4 bases from V and 7 bases from J, leaving 13 bases between. The CDR3 loop reads CASSGSQWGTQYF. The CDR3 DNA reads TGTGCCAGCAGTGGATCACAGTGGGGGACCCAGTACTTC. The variable domain in full, completed from reference TRBV2 and TRBJ2-5, reads EPEVTQTPSHQVTQMGQEVILRCVPISNHLYFYWYRQILGQKVEFLVSFYNNEISEKSEIFDDQFSVERPDGSNFTLKIRSTKLEDSAMYFCASSGSQWGTQYFGPGTRLLVL.

The J gene is TRBJ2-7, the V gene TRBV7-8; tentative D call: TRBD2 (6 bases). The germline V gene encodes CDR1 SGHVS and CDR2 FQNEAQ. The CDR3 runs to 14 residues. V was clipped by 5 bases and J by 3 bases, with 14 bases between them. The CDR3 DNA follows: TGTGCCAGCAGCCTGGGGACTTTAAACTACGAGCAGTACTTC. Its protein is CASSLGTLNYEQYF.

The chain links TRBV27 to TRBJ1-5, with TRBD1 matching over 7 bases. Per germline, CDR1 MNHEY and CDR2 SMNVEV (reference sequence). The V and J ends lost 6 bases and 3 bases, in that order; junction bases with no gene match: 5. The CDR3 consists of 14 residues. CDR3 DNA sequence: TGTGCCAGCAGCGACAGGGCAGACAATCAGCCCCAGCATTTT. Translated, it gives CASSDRADNQPQHF.

The V call is TRBV28, the J call TRBJ2-3; 15 bases align to TRBD2. Germline V gene sequence: CDR1 MDHEN, CDR2 SYDVKM. J lost 2 bases, V lost 5 bases, and 8 bases had no gene match. This CDR3 is built from 18 residues. The CDR3 nucleotides read TGTGCCAGCAGTCGCCGGACTAGCGGGAGGGCCTTCACAGATACGCAGTATTTT. Translation gives CASSRRTSGRAFTDTQYF. The variable domain in full, with the rest retrieved from reference TRBV28 and TRBJ2-3, is DVKVTQSSRYLVKRTGEKVFLECVQDMDHENMFWYRQDPGLGLRLIYFSYDVKMKEKGDIPEGYSVSREKKERFSLILESASTNQTSMYLCASSRRTSGRAFTDTQYFGPGTRLTVL.

This clonotype was counted between two and nine times. J is TRBJ2-7 and V is TRBV20-1; D ambiguous. The CDR3 has 10 residues. Deletions cut 6 bases from V and 6 bases from J, with 9 bases between. The germline gives CDR1 DFQATT, CDR2 SNEGSKA (reference sequence). The CDR3: CSASVIEQYF. CDR3 nucleotide sequence: TGCAGTGCCTCCGTGATCGAGCAGTACTTC.

Ten or more counts support this clonotype. The chain recombines TRBV24-1 with TRBJ2-3; 15 bases are a match to TRBD2. The CDR3 runs to 18 residues. J lost 2 bases, V lost 5 bases, and 7 bases had no gene match. Germline CDR1 is KGHDR and CDR2 is SFDVKD. The DNA of the CDR3 is TGTGCCACCAGTGGAGCCGGGACTAGCGGGAGGTACACAGATACGCAGTATTTT. Its translation: CATSGAGTSGRYTDTQYF.

The chain carries TRBV5-1 and TRBJ1-5; maybe TRBD1 (5 bases). CDR3 length: 15 residues. CDR1 SGHRS and CDR2 YFSETQ come from the germline V gene. V shed 0 bases and J shed 6 bases, with 13 bases lying between them. Here the CDR3 reads CASSLGVGGFQPQHF. CDR3 coding DNA: TGCGCCAGCAGCTTGGGAGTTGGGGGTTTTCAGCCCCAGCATTTT.

The chain's CDR3 is CASSVFGLDSGANVLTF. The CDR3 bases are TGTGCCAGCAGCGTGTTCGGACTGGACTCTGGGGCCAACGTCCTGACTTTC. The rearrangement links TRBV6-1 to TRBJ2-6, with D possibly TRBD2 on 5 matching bases. CDR3 size: 17 residues. The germline V and J ends were trimmed by 6 bases and 0 bases, with 15 bases remaining between them. The germline V gene encodes CDR1 MNHNS and CDR2 SASEGT.

The V call is TRBV15, the J call TRBJ2-7, with 12 bases aligning to TRBD2. V gave up 5 bases and J gave up 0 bases; unmatched junction bases: 2. CDR3 size: 15 residues. Germline CDR1 LNHNV, CDR2 YYDKDF (reference sequence). CDR3 residues: CATSWTSGISYEQYF. CDR3 DNA: TGTGCCACCAGCTGGACTAGCGGGATCTCCTACGAGCAGTACTTC.

In its sample, this clonotype was seen a few times. The CDR3 is CASSFGLAGLRADTQYF. CDR3 nucleotide sequence: TGTGCCAGCAGCTTTGGACTAGCGGGACTCCGGGCCGATACGCAGTATTTT. The V and J genes are TRBV7-6 and TRBJ2-3, with 12 bases that match TRBD2. Trimming cost V 3 bases and J 6 bases; bases outside gene matches: 10. CDR3 length: 17 amino acids. In germline, CDR1 is SGHVS, CDR2 FNYEAQ.

This clonotype was observed a few times. The V call is TRBV11-2, the J call TRBJ2-7, with a possible D match to TRBD2 (6 bases). This CDR3 region has 14 residues. Trimming took 1 base from V and 3 from J, leaving 10 bases between them. Germline V gives CDR1 SGHAT, CDR2 FQNNGV. The CDR3 here is CASSLVGLYYEQYF. CDR3 nucleotides: TGTGCCAGCAGCTTAGTGGGACTTTACTACGAGCAGTACTTC.

This clonotype was detected a few times. For the CDR3, the DNA is TGTGCCAGCAGCGTCGGTGACAGATGGGCAGATACGCAGTATTTT. This codes for CASSVGDRWADTQYF. The rearrangement links TRBV9 to TRBJ2-3; TRBD1 might be the D (5 bases). Germline V gene lookup returns CDR1 SGDLS and CDR2 YYNGEE. Trimming shortened V by 2 bases and J by 4 bases, and 14 bases separated the two germline ends. The CDR3 runs to 15 residues.

V and J are TRBV6-6 and TRBJ2-3, with D hard to call. The CDR3 is 13 amino acids. Germline V CDR1 and CDR2: MNHNY, SVGAGI (reference sequence). Trimming shortened V by 7 bases and J by 6 bases, and 14 bases separated the two germline ends. The CDR3: CASNDGLWDTQYF. CDR3 nucleotide sequence: TGTGCCAGCAATGATGGCTTGTGGGATACGCAGTATTTT.

The chain employs TRBV29-1 and TRBJ1-4; TRBD1 is a possible D gene (5 bases). Germline assignment: CDR1 SQVTM and CDR2 ANQGSEA. The CDR3 totals 13 residues. Trimming pared 7 bases from V and 5 bases from J, leaving 14 bases between. For the CDR3, the DNA is TGCAGCGCCCTCAATGAGGGGAATGAAAAACTGTTTTTT. The encoded protein is CSALNEGNEKLFF.

This clonotype was counted ten times or more. The rearrangement joins TRBV11-2 to TRBJ2-7, with a weak D call TRBD1 (6 bases). V lost 4 bases, J lost 4 bases, and 11 bases lay in between. Per germline, CDR1 SGHAT and CDR2 FQNNGV. The CDR3 extends over 13 amino acids. CDR3 loop: CASSSRTAYEQYF. The CDR3 region has the DNA TGTGCCAGCAGCTCCCGGACAGCTTACGAGCAGTACTTC.

V gene TRBV3-1 combines with J gene TRBJ2-1; TRBD2 agrees at 13 bases. The CDR3 totals 14 residues. CDR1 and CDR2 (germline): LGHDT, YNNKEL (reference sequence). With V trimmed by 8 bases and J by 6 bases, 4 bases remained unmatched. The CDR3 spells CASAGTSGVNEQFF. The CDR3 nucleotides read TGTGCCAGCGCCGGGACTAGCGGGGTCAATGAGCAGTTCTTC.

The rearrangement uses TRBV4-2 and TRBJ2-3; 14 nucleotides align to TRBD2. The V gene end was trimmed by 1 base and the J gene end by 4 bases; junction bases not matched to a gene: 4. This CDR3 region has 17 residues. Germline CDR1 LGHNA, CDR2 YNFKEQ. CDR3: CASSQVGTSGRADTQYF. Written as DNA, the CDR3 is TGTGCCAGCAGCCAAGTCGGGACTAGCGGGAGAGCAGATACGCAGTATTTT.